This T cell receptor beta chain was documented in a study of T cells in Graves' hyperthyroidism and ophthalmopathy. The study, taken as a whole, reports: Most thyroid-expanded clonotypes above 0.001 were also found in blood. Researchers report that a 13 V-J model separated ophthalmopathy from stable hyperthyroidism.

This clonotype appeared many times. Its antigen remains unidentified. Germline-derived CDR1 and CDR2 are MDHEN and SYDVKM. The CDR3 extends over 17 amino acids. Trimming at V came to 6 bases and at J to 4 bases, leaving 10 bases not matched to a gene. Uncontrolled infection, other autoimmune disease, pregnancy or lactation barred patients from enrollment. RNA transcripts gave rise to amplified TCR beta CDR3 regions. During a first-round RT-PCR of the TCR CDR3, the HTBI primer set was used. MiXCR, applied by TCRdb to the multiplex PCR reads, yields one record per CDR3 protein. The sample includes under 300,000 distinct CDR3 sequences, 10% to 15% seen only once; the top ten take 6% to 8%.

The receptor comes from a woman aged 25 to 39 with Graves' hyperthyroidism that later progressed to Graves' ophthalmopathy. The sequenced sample consisted of blood. This chain joins TRBV28 and TRBJ2-5, with TRBD2 identical over 14 bases. The CDR3: CASSSRLAGGFGETQYF. CDR3 coding DNA: TGTGCCAGCAGCTCCAGACTAGCGGGAGGGTTCGGAGAGACCCAGTACTTC.